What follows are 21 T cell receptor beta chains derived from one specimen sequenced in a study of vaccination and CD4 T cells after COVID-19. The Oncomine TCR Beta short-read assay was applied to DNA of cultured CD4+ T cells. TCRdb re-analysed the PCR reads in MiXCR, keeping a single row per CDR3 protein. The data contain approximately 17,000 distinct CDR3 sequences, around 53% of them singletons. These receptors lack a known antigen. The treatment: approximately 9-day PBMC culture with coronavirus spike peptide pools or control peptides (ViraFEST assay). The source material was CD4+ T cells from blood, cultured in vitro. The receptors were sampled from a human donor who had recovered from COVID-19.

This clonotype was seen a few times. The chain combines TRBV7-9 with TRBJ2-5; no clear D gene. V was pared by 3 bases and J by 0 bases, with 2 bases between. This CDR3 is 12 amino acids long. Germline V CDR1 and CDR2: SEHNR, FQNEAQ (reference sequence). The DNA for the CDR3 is TGTGCCAGCAGCTTGTACCAAGAGACCCAGTACTTC. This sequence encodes CASSLYQETQYF.

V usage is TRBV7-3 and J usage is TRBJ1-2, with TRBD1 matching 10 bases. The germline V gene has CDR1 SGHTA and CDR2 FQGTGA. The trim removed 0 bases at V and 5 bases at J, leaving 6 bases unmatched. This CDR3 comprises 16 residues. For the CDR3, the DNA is TGTGCCAGCAGCTTAACGGGACAGGGGTTAGGGTATGGCTACACCTTC. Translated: CASSLTGQGLGYGYTF. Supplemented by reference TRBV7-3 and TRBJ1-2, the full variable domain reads GAGVSQTPSNKVTEKGKYVELRCDPISGHTALYWYRQSLGQGPEFLIYFQGTGAADDSGLPNDRFFAVRPEGSVSTLKIQRTERGDSAVYLCASSLTGQGLGYGYTFGSGTRLTVV.

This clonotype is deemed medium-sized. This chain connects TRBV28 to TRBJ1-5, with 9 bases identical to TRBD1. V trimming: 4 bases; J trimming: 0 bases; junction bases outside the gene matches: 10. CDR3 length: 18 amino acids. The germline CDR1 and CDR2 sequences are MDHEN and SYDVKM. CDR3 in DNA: TGTGCCAGCAGTTCATCGGGACAGGGAACTTATAGCAATCAGCCCCAGCATTTT. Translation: CASSSSGQGTYSNQPQHF.

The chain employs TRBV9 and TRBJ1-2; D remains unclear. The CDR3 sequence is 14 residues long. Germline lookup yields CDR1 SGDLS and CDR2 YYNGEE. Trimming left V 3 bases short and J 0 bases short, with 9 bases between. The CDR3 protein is CASSAQVSNYGYTF. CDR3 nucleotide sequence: TGTGCCAGCAGCGCCCAGGTTTCTAACTATGGCTACACCTTC.

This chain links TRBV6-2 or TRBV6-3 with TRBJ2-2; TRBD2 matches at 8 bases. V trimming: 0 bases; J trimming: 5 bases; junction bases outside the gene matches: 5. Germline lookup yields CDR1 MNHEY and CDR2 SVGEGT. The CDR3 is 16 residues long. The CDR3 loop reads CASSYSSASGTGELFF. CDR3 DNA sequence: TGTGCCAGCAGTTACTCGAGTGCTAGCGGGACCGGGGAGCTGTTTTTT.

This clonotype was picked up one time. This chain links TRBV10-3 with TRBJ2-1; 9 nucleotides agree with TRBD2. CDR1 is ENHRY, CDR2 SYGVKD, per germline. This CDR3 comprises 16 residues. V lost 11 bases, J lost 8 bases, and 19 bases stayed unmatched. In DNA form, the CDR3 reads TGTGCCGCCACTGGTGGGGCGGGAGGGCCCATTCATGAGCAGTTCTTC. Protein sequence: CAATGGAGGPIHEQFF.

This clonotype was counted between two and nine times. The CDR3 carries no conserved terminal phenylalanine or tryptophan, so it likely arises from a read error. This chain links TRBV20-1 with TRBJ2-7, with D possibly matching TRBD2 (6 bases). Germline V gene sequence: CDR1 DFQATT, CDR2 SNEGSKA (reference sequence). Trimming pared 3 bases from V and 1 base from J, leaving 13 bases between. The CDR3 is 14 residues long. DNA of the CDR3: TGCAGTGCTAGGGAGGGAGGCAGGTCCTACGAGCAGTACTCC. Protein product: CSAREGGRSYEQYS.

In DNA form, the CDR3 reads TGTGCCAGCAGCCGGACAGGTGCCCTCTATGGCTACACCTTC. Its protein product is CASSRTGALYGYTF. The chain employs TRBV7-2 and TRBJ1-2, with TRBD1 identical over 7 bases. After removal of 5 bases from V and 4 bases from J, the junction contained 7 bases not matched to a gene. CDR1 SGHTA and CDR2 FQGNSA come from the germline V gene. The CDR3 runs 14 residues.

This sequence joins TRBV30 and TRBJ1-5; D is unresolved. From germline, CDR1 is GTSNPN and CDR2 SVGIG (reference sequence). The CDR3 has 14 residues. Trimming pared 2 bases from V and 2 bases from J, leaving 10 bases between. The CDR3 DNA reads TGTGCCTGGAGTCACGATCTCGGCAATCAGCCCCAGCATTTT. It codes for CAWSHDLGNQPQHF.

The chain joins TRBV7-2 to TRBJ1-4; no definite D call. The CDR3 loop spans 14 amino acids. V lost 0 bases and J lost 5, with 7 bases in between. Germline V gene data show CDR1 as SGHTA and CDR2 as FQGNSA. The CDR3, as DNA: TGTGCCAGCAGCTTAGCAGGGCACAATGAAAAACTGTTTTTT. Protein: CASSLAGHNEKLFF.

CDR3 residues: CASNILGYGTGELFF. The CDR3 coding sequence is TGTGCCAGCAACATCCTGGGCTACGGTACCGGGGAGCTGTTTTTT. The rearrangement joins TRBV12-3 or TRBV12-4 to TRBJ2-2; D is unresolved. This CDR3 has 15 residues. V was cut by 7 bases and J by 5 bases, with 17 bases left in between.

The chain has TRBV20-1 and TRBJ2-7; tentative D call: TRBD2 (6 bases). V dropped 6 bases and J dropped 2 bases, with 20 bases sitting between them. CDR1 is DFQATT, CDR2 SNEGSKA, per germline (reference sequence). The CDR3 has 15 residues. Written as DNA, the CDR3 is TGCAGTGCCCGGGGGTCAGCAAGTCAACCCTACGAGCAGTACTTC. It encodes CSARGSASQPYEQYF.

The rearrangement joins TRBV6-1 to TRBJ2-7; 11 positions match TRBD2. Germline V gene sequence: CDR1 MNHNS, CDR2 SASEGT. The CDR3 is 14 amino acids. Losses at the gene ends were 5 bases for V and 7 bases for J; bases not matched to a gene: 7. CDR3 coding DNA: TGTGCCAGCAGTAACCTTAGACTAGCGGGAGAGCAGTACTTC. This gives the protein CASSNLRLAGEQYF.

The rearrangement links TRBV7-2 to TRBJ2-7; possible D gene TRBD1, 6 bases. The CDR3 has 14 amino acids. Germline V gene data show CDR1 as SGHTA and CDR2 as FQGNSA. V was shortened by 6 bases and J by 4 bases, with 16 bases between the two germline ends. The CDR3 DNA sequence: TGTGCCAGCAGTTATAATCCGCAGGGGTACGAGCAGTACTTC. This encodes CASSYNPQGYEQYF.

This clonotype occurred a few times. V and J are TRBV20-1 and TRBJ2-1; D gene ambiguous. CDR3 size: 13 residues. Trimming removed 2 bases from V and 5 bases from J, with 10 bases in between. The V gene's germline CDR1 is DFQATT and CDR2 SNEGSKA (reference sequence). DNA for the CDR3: TGCAGTGCTAGATCGCAGGCGGACAATGAGCAGTTCTTC. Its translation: CSARSQADNEQFF.

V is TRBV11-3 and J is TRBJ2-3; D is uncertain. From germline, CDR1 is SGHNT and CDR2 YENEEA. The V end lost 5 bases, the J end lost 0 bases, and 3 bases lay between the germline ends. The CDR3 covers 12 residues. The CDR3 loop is CASSRSTDTQYF. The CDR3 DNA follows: TGTGCCAGCAGCCGGAGCACAGATACGCAGTATTTT.

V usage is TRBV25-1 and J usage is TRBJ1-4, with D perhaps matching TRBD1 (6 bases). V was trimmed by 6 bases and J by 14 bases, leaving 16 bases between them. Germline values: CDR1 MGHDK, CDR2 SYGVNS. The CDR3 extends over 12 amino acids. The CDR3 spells CASSLQGRRLFF. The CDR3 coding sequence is TGTGCCAGCAGCCTACAGGGAAGGAGGCTGTTTTTT.

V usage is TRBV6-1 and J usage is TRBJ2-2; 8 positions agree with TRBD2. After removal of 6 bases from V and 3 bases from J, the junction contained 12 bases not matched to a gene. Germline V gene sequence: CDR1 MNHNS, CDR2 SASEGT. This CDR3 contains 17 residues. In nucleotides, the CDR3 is TGTGCCAGCAGAAAAAGGGCGGGAGGAAAGGACACCGGGGAGCTGTTTTTT. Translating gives CASRKRAGGKDTGELFF.

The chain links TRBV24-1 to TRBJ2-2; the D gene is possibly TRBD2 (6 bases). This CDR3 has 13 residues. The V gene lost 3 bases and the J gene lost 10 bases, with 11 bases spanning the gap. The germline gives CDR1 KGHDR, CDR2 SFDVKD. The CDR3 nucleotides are TGTGCCACCAGTGATGGCGGGGTCATGGAGCTGTTTTTT. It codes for CATSDGGVMELFF.

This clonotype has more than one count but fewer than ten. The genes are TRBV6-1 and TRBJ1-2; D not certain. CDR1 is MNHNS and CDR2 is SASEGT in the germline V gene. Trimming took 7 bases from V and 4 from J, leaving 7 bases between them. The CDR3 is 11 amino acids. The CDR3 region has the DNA TGTGCCAGCACCGGAGGCTATGGCTACACCTTC. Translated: CASTGGYGYTF.

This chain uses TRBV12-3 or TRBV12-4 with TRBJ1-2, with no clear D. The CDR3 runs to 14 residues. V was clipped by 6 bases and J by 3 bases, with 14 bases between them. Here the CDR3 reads CASRSGSVYYGYTF. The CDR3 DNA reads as TGTGCCAGCAGATCCGGGTCCGTTTACTATGGCTACACCTTC.